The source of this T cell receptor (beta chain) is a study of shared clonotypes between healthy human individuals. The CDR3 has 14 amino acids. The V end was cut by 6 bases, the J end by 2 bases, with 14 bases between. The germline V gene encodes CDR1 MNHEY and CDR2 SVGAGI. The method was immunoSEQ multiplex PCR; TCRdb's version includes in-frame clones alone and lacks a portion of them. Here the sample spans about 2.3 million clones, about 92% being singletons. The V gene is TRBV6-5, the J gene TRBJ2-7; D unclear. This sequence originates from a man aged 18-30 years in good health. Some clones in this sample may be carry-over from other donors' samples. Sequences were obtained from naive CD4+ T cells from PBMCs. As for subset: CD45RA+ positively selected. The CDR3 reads CASRPSGVPYEQYF. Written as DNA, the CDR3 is TGTGCCAGCAGACCCAGTGGGGTCCCCTACGAGCAGTACTTC.